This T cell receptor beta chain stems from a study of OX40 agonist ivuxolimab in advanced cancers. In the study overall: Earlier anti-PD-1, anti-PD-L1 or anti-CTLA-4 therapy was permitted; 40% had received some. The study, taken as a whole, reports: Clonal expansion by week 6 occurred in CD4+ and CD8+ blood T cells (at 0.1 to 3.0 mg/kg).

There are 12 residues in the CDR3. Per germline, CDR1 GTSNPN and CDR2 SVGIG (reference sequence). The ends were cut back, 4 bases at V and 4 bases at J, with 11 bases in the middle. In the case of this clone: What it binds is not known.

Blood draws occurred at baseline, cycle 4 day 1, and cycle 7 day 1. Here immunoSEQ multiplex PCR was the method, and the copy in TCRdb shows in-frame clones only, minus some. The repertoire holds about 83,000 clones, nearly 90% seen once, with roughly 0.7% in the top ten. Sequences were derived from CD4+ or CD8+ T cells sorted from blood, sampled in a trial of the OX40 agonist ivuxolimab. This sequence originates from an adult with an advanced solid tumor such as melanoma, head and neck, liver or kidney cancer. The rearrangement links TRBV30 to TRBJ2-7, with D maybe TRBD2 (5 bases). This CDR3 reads CAWTEGGYEQYF. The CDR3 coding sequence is TGTGCCTGGACCGAAGGAGGTTACGAGCAGTACTTC.